This T cell receptor beta chain was recorded in a study of blood T cell repertoires in COVID-19. Turning to the study itself: The samples span acute and convalescent COVID-19 from the United States, Italy and Spain. T cells, B-cell-depleted T cells, or PBMCs provided the cDNA or gDNA that served as material.

Authors' processing steps: Counts of nucleated cells, estimated from reference gene primer amplification, were obtained. Sequencing was performed with immunoSEQ multiplex PCR; in TCRdb, only in-frame clones are kept and a portion is missing. V and J calls and clone size follow that table, whereas D and trimming were derived from the DNA. This table holds over 90,000 clones, about 86% found once. This clonotype was sampled from a woman aged 60-70 years in a cohort sampled during active or convalescent COVID-19. The source material was peripheral blood.

The CDR3 loop reads CASSLSVRTEAFF. The CDR3 DNA sequence: TGTGCCAGCAGCTTGAGCGTGCGGACTGAAGCTTTCTTT. This chain links TRBV5-4 with TRBJ1-1, with D hard to call. Trimming took off 1 base at V and 5 bases at J, with 9 bases between the two ends. CDR1 and CDR2 from the germline V gene are SGHNT and YYREEE (reference sequence). This CDR3 spans 13 amino acids.